This T cell receptor beta chain is from a study of blood T cell repertoires in COVID-19 (dated by TCRdb to the early 2020s). With regard to the full study: Samples covering the acute and convalescent phases of COVID-19 were provided by collaborators in the United States, Italy and Spain. The prospective study material was composed of cDNA or gDNA derived from T cells, B-cell-depleted T cells, or PBMCs. The dataset comprised deeply sampled blood TCRbeta repertoires from subjects exposed to, actively infected with, or recovered from COVID-19. The repertoires were released in a freely available public database intended as a resource for research on the immune response to SARS-CoV-2. The samples were drawn from the first 160 participants of the ongoing ImmuneRACE study and from 1,254 subjects provided by 6 global collaborators. The sample metadata nearly always contained a de-identified subject ID, COVID-19 status, age in years and sex. Where available, HLA class I and class II types were obtained from metadata supplied by the sample provider rather than from assay-based typing.

TCRbeta CDR3 regions were amplified from genomic DNA by means of the immunoSEQ Assay, a bias-controlled multiplex PCR. As for the original processing: Within the assay, amplification of reference gene primers was used to estimate how many nucleated cells each sample contained. To quantify the absolute abundance of each unique TCRbeta CDR3 rearrangement, sequence reads were collapsed and filtered. For each sample, productive Simpson clonality was calculated by taking the square root of Simpson's diversity index across productive rearrangements. In its TCRdb copy, this immuneACCESS table keeps in-frame sequences only and misses some clones. Where compared with another copy, unresolved V genes explain less than half of these, and the others have no known cause. For V, J and clone size, that table is used; D and trimming come from the DNA. The sample includes about 410,000 clones, with around 86% observed a single time. 1.4% of the sample is held by the ten biggest clonotypes.

Study-level results and caveats: The amount of clinical and demographic metadata varied by source and participant and was provided uncurated.

As to this clone: Its target antigen remains unknown. The input lacks base qualities; no much larger clone sits a single base away.

Each collaborating institution followed its own protocols to collect whole blood in K2EDTA tubes. For TCRbeta analysis, collaborators shipped samples in one of three forms: frozen whole blood, isolated PBMCs, or DNA extracted from either of those sample types. Sequences were obtained from peripheral blood. The source is a woman in her 30s with active or convalescent COVID-19.

The CDR3 has the sequence CSDAGGLAGVEQFF. The DNA sequence follows: TGCAGCGATGCGGGGGGACTAGCGGGAGTTGAGCAGTTCTTC. The chain is encoded by TRBV29-1 joined to TRBJ2-1; 14 middle bases align to TRBD2. The CDR3 has 14 amino acids, counting the end cysteine and phenylalanine. Solely the CDR3 DNA is kept, with 42 bases framed from the first base. CDR1 and CDR2 were assigned from the germline V gene as SQVTM and ANQGSEA. V ends up 7 bases short and J 9 bases short, with an unmatched junction base count of 8.